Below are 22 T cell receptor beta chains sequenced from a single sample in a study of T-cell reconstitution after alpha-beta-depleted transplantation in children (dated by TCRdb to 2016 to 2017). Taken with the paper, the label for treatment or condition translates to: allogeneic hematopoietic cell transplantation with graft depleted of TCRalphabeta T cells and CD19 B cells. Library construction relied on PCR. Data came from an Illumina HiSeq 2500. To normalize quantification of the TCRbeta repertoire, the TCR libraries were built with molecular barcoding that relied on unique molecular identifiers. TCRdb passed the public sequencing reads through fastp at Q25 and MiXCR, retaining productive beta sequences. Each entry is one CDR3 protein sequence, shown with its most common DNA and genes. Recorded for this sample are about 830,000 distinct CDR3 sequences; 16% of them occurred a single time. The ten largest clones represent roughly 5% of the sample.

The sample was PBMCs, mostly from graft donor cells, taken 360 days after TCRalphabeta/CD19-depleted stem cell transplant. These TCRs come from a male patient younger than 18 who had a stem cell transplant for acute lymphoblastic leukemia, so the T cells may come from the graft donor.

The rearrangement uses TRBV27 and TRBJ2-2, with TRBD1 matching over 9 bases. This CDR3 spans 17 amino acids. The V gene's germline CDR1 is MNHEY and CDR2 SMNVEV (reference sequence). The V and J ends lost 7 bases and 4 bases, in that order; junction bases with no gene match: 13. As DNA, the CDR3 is TGTGCCAGCACCGCATACACCCGGGACAGGGTCACCGGGGAGCTGTTTTTT. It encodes CASTAYTRDRVTGELFF.

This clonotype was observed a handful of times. The CDR3 sequence is CASSKAQDVRRPYNEQFF. CDR3 nucleotides: TGTGCCAGCAGCAAAGCGCAGGATGTCAGGAGACCTTACAATGAGCAGTTCTTC. The chain employs TRBV21-1 and TRBJ2-1. TRBV21-1 is listed as a pseudogene. The CDR3 sequence is 18 residues long.

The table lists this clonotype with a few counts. CDR3 bases: TGTGCCAGCAGCCCCCTTCCCCCCGAGCAGTACTTC. It specifies CASSPLPPEQYF. The chain carries TRBV7-9 and TRBJ2-7; no definite D call. The CDR3 is made up of 12 amino acids. Trimming took off 5 bases at V and 6 bases at J, with 11 bases between the two ends. Germline CDR1 and CDR2: SEHNR and FQNEAQ (reference sequence).

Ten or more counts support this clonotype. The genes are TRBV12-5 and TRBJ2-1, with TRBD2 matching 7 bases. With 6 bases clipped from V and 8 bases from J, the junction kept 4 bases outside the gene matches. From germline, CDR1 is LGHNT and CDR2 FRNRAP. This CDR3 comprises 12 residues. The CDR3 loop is CASGRESHEQFF. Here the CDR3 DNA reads TGTGCTAGTGGGCGGGAGTCGCATGAGCAGTTCTTC.

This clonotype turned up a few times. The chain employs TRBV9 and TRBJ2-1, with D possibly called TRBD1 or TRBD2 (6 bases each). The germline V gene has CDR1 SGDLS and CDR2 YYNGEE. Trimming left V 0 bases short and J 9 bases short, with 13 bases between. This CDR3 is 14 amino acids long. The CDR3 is CASSVEGGNLEQFF. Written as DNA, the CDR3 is TGTGCCAGCAGCGTAGAAGGGGGGAACCTTGAGCAGTTCTTC.

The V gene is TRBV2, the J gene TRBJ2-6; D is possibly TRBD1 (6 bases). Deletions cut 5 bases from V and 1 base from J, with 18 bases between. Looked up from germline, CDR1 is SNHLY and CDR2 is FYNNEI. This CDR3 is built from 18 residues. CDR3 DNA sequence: TGTGCCAGCAGTCGACAGGTTGGGGCGAAATCTGGGGCCAACGTCCTGACTTTC. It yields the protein CASSRQVGAKSGANVLTF.

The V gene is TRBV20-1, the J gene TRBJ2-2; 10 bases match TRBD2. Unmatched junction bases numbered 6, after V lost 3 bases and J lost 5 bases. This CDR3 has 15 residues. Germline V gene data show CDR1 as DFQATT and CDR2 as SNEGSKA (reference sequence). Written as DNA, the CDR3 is TGCAGTGCTAGGTATAGCGGGAGGTCTACCGGGGAGCTGTTTTTT. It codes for CSARYSGRSTGELFF.

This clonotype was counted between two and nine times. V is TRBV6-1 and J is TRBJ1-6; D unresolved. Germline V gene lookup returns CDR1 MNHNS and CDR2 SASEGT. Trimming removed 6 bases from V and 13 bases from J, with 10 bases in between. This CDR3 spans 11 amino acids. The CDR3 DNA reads TGTGCCAGCAGCGCCCCTCCCCCCCTCCACTTT. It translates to CASSAPPPLHF.

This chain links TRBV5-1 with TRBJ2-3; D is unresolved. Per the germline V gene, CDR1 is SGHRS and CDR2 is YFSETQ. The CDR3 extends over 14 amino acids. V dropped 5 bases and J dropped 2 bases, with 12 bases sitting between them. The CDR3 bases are TGCGCCAGCAGGAGATCTAGTGCCACAGATACGCAGTATTTT. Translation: CASRRSSATDTQYF.

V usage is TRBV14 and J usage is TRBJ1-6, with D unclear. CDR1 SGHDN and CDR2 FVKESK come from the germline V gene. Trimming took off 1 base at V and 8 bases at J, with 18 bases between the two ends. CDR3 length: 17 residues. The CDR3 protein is CASSQGRPEPMHSPLHF. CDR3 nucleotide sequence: TGTGCCAGCAGCCAAGGTCGCCCGGAACCTATGCATTCACCCCTCCACTTT.

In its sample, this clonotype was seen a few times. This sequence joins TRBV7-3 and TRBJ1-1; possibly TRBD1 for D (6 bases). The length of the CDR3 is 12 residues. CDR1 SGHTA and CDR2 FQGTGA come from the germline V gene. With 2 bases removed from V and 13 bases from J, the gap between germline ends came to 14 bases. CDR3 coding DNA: TGTGCCAGCAGCTTATCCAGGGGAGATCTTTTCTTT. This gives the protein CASSLSRGDLFF. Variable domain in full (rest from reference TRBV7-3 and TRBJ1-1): GAGVSQTPSNKVTEKGKYVELRCDPISGHTALYWYRQSLGQGPEFLIYFQGTGAADDSGLPNDRFFAVRPEGSVSTLKIQRTERGDSAVYLCASSLSRGDLFFGQGTRLTVV.

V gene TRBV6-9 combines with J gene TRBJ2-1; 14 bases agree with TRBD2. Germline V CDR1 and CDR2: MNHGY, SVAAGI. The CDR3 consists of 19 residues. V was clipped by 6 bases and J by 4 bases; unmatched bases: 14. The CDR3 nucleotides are TGTGCCAGCAGAAGAGTCCCGGGACTAGCGGGAGAGGGTTACAATGAGCAGTTCTTC. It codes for CASRRVPGLAGEGYNEQFF.

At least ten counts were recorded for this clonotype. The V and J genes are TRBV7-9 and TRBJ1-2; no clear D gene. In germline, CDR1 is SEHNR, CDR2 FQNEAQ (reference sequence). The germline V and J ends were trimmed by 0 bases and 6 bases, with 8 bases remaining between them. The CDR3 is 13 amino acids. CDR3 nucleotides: TGTGCCAGCAGCTTAGCGCTAACTGATGGCTACACCTTC. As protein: CASSLALTDGYTF.

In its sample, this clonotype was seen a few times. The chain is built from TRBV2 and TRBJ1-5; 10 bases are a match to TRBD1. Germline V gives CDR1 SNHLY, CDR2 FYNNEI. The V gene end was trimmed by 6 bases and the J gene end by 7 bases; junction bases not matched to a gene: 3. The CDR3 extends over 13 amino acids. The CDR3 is CASRGTGVQPQHF. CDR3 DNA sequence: TGTGCCAGCAGGGGGACAGGGGTCCAGCCCCAGCATTTT.

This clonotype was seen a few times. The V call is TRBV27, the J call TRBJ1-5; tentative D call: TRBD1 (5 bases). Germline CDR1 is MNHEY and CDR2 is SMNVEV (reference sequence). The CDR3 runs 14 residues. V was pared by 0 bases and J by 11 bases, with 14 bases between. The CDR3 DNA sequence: TGTGCCAGCAGTTTATCAGGGGTTGAGGAGACCCAGCATTTT. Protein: CASSLSGVEETQHF.

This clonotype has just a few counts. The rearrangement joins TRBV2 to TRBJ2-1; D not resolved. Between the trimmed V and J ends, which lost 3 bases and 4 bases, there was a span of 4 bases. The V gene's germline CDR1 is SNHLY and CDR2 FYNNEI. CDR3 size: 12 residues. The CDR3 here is CASSENYNEQFF. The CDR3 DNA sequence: TGTGCCAGCAGTGAGAATTACAATGAGCAGTTCTTC.

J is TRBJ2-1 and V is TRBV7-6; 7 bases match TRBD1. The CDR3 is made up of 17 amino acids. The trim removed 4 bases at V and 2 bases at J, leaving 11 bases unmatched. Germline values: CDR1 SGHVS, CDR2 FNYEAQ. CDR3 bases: TGTGCCAGCAGCTACCTCCCGGGCCAGGGGGCCTACAATGAGCAGTTCTTC. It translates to CASSYLPGQGAYNEQFF.

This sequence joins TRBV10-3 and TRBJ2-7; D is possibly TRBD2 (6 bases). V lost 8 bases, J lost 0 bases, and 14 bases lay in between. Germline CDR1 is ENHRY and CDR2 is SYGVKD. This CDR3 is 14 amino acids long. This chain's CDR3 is CAIGVAGTSYEQYF. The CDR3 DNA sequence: TGTGCCATCGGTGTTGCGGGGACCTCCTACGAGCAGTACTTC.

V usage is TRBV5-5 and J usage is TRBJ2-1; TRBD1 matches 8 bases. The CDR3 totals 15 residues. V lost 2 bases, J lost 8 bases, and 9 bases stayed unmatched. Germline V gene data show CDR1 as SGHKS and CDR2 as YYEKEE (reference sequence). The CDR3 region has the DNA TGTGCCAGCAGCTTAGGGTGGACAGGGCGGGATGAGCAGTTCTTC. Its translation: CASSLGWTGRDEQFF.

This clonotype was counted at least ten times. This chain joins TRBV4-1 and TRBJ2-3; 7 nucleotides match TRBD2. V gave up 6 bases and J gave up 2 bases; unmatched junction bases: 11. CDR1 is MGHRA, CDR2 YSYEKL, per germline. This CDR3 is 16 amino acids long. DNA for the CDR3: TGCGCCAGCAGTACGCCGTTTAGCGGGCCCACAGATACGCAGTATTTT. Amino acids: CASSTPFSGPTDTQYF.

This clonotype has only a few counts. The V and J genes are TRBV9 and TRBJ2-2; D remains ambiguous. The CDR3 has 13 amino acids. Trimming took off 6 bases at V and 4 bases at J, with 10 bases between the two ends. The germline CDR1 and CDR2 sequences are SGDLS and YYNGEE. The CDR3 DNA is TGTGCCAGCACCCTGTTGGGCACCGGGGAGCTGTTTTTT. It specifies CASTLLGTGELFF.

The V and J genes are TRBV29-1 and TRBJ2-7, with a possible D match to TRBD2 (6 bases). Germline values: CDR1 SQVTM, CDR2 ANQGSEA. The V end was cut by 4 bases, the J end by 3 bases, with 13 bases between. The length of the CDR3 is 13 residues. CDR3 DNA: TGCAGCGTTGGAGGCGGAGGGGTCTACGAGCAGTACTTC. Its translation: CSVGGGGVYEQYF.